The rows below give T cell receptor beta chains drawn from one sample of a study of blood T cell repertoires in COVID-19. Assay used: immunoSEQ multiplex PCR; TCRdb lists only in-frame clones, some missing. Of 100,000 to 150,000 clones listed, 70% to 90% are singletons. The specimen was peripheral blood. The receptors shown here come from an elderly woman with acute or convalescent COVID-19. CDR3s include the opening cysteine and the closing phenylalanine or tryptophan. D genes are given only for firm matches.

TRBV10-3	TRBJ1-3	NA	CAISEEYRVSGNTIYF
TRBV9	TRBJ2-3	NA	CASSVGGMHADTQYF
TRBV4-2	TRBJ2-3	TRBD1	CASSQATGASTDTQYF
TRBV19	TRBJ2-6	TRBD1	CASSGTGGYGANVLTF
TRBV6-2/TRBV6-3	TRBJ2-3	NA	CASGRLRDGDTQYF
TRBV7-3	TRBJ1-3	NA	CASSLNRGNTIYF
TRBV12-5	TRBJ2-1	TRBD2	CASALVQQYGDSGFSYNEQFF
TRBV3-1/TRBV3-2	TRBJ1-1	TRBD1	CASSAAGGTEAFF
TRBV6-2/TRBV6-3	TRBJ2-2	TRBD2	CASSRASGGNTGELFF
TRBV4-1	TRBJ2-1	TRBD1	CASSQGYRSGQGDNEQFF
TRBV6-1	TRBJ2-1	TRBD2	CASRSGTSGNEQFF
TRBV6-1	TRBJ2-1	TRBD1	CASSEAQGDEQFF
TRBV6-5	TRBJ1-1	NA	CASSYRGMNTEAFF
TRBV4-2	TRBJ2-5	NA	CASSQDSTGGETQYF
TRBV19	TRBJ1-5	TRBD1	CASSFLTTGVNQPQHF
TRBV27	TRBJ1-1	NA	CASSLRQRPEEIF
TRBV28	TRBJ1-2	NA	CASSAASIGSYLGYTF
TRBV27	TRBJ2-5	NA	CASSYRPQETQYF
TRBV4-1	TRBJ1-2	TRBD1	CASSQGPGGGANYGYTF
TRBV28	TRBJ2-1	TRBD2	CASRSEGTSSYNEQFF
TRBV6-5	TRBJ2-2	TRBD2	CASSYRGANTGELFF
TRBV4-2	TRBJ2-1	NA	CASSQDYGDQFF
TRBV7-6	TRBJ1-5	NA	CASSLASGGPNQPQHF
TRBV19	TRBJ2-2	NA	CASSIDIGAGELFF
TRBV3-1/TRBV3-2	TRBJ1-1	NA	CASSYGGGPAFF
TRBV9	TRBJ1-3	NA	CASSVAGSGNTIYF
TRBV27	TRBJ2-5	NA	CASSPRVARGRETQYF
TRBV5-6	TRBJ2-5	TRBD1	CASSQTGVETQYF
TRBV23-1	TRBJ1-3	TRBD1	CASSQNPSPGGPSGNTIYF
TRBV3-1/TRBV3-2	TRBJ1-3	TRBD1	CASSPGQGSSGNTIYF